Given below is one T cell receptor (beta chain) in context. Its specificity is unknown. Germline V gene data show CDR1 as MGHRA and CDR2 as YSYEKL. CDR3 size: 13 residues. V gave up 5 bases and J gave up 4 bases, with 10 bases separating them. The data derive from a study of cytomegalovirus exposure and HLA in healthy donors. General study results and limits: Later analysis associated a missense DCLRE1C variant with TCR beta V- and J-gene trimming.

Both 60 Vbeta primers and 13 Jbeta primers went into the PCR. Repertoires were generated with immunoSEQ multiplex PCR, while TCRdb's copy carries only in-frame clones and drops some. The data contain over 150,000 clones, 80% of them singletons. Sequenced input: PBMCs. The TCR comes from a human donor in good health. V is TRBV4-1 and J is TRBJ2-3; weak D call: TRBD1 (6 bases). Written as DNA, the CDR3 is TGCGCCAGCAGCGCAGGGGTATCAGATACGCAGTATTTT. Its translation is CASSAGVSDTQYF.